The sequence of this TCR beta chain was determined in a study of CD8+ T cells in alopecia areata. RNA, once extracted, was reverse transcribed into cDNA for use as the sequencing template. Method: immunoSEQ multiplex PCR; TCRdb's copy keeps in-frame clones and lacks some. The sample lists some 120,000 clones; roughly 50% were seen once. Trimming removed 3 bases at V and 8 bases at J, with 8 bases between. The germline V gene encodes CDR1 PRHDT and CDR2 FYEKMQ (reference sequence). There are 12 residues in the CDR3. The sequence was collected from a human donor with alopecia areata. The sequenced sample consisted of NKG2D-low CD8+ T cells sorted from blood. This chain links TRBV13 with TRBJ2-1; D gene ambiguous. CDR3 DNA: TGTGCCAGCAGCTTGACCAGCGATGAGCAGTTCTTC. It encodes CASSLTSDEQFF. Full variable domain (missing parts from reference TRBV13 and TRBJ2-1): AAGVIQSPRHLIKEKRETATLKCYPIPRHDTVYWYQQGPGQDPQFLISFYEKMQSDKGSIPDRFSAQQFSDYHSELNMSSLELGDSALYFCASSLTSDEQFFGPGTRLTVL.